This record covers a single TCR beta chain. Its antigen is unidentified. The source of the sample is a study of blood T cells in healthy people across ages. Whole-study findings and limits: Among T cells, TCR beta diversity per million cells dropped roughly linearly as age rose.

Trimming cost V 8 bases and J 7 bases, with 24 bases left between them. CDR1 is SNHLY and CDR2 is FYNNEI in the germline V gene. This CDR3 has 16 amino acids. Sample-barcoded 5' priming and a J-beta primer mix drove a second PCR of about 6 to 11 cycles. TCRdb re-called the 5' RACE reads through MiXCR, storing one row per CDR3 protein. Of about 1.4 million distinct CDR3 sequences in the sample, 55% to 75% were seen once. The receptor comes from a man younger than 35 in good health. The V call is TRBV2, the J call TRBJ2-1; no firm D call. Sequencing used blood. The CDR3 DNA sequence: TGTGCCAGCTGGGCTGGTGCCAGCTCCACCGGGAATGAGCAGTTCTTC. This gives the protein CASWAGASSTGNEQFF. The full variable domain, rest sourced from reference TRBV2 and TRBJ2-1, is EPEVTQTPSHQVTQMGQEVILRCVPISNHLYFYWYRQILGQKVEFLVSFYNNEISEKSEIFDDQFSVERPDGSNFTLKIRSTKLEDSAMYFCASWAGASSTGNEQFFGPGTRLTVL.